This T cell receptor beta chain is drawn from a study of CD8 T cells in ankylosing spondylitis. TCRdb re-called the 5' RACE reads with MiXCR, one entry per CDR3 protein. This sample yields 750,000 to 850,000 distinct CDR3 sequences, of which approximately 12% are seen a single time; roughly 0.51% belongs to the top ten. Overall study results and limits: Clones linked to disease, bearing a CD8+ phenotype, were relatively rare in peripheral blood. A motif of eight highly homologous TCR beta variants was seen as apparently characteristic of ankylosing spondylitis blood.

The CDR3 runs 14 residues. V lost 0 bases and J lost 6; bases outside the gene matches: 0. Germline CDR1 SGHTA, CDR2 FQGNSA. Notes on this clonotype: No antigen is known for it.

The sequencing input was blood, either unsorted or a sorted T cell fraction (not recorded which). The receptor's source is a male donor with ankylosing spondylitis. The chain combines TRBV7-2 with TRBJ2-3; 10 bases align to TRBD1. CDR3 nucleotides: TGTGCCAGCAGCTTAGCGGGACAGGGGGATACGCAGTATTTT. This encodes CASSLAGQGDTQYF.